These 23 T cell receptor beta chains were sequenced from one sample in a study of early T cells in non-severe SARS-CoV-2 infection. TCRdb itself ran the 5' RACE reads through MiXCR, one entry per CDR3 protein. Of about 64,000 distinct CDR3 sequences listed, roughly 18% were seen once; the top ten hold approximately 8.4%. Source: whole blood, taken at baseline. These receptors were collected from an adult who was a healthcare worker with PCR-confirmed SARS-CoV-2 infection or an uninfected control (not recorded which).

This clonotype was detected a few times. One end of the junction fails to match germline, which may point to a read error. This chain joins TRBV11-2 and TRBJ2-4, with TRBD1 matching 8 bases. CDR1 is SGHAT, CDR2 FQNNGV, per germline. The CDR3 extends over 13 amino acids. CDR3 sequence reads: CASSLEAQGAHVF. CDR3 coding DNA: TGTGCCAGCAGCTTAGAGGCGCAGGGGGCCCATGTCTTC. The whole variable domain, remainder taken from reference TRBV11-2 and TRBJ2-4, is EAGVAQSPRYKIIEKRQSVAFWCNPISGHATLYWYQQILGQGPKLLIQFQNNGVVDDSQLPKDRFSAERLKGVDSTLKIQPAKLEDSAVYLCASSLEAQGAHVFGAGTRLSVL.

The CDR3 reads CASSLDDEQFF. The CDR3 DNA follows: TGTGCCAGCAGCTTAGACGATGAGCAGTTCTTC. This chain uses TRBV11-2 with TRBJ2-1; no clear D gene. With 0 bases removed from V and 8 bases from J, the gap between germline ends came to 2 bases. The CDR3 has 11 residues. The germline V gene has CDR1 SGHAT and CDR2 FQNNGV.

The chain carries TRBV5-1 and TRBJ1-1, with no clear D. The V gene's germline CDR1 is SGHRS and CDR2 YFSETQ. The CDR3 totals 13 residues. V was shortened by 5 bases and J by 1 base, with 9 bases between the two germline ends. CDR3 loop: CASSSGRNTEAFF. CDR3 bases: TGCGCCAGCAGTTCTGGGAGGAACACTGAAGCTTTCTTT.

The rearrangement uses TRBV7-7 and TRBJ2-5; D remains unclear. The V and J ends lost 5 bases and 5 bases respectively, with 12 bases between them. Germline-derived CDR1 and CDR2 are SSHAT and FNYEAQ (reference sequence). This CDR3 has 13 residues. CDR3 in amino acids: CASSPSPGETQYF. In DNA, the CDR3 is TGTGCCAGCAGCCCCTCCCCCGGTGAGACCCAGTACTTC. The whole variable domain, remainder taken from reference TRBV7-7 and TRBJ2-5, is GAGVSQSPRYKVTKRGQDVTLRCDPISSHATLYWYQQALGQGPEFLTYFNYEAQPDKSGLPSDRFSAERPEGSISTLTIQRTEQRDSAMYRCASSPSPGETQYFGPGTRLLVL.

V usage is TRBV19 and J usage is TRBJ1-4, with TRBD1 matching 7 bases. Germline V gene sequence: CDR1 LNHDA, CDR2 SQIVND (reference sequence). J gave up 6 bases and V 7 bases, and 8 bases lay outside the gene matches. The CDR3 sequence is 14 residues long. CDR3 bases: TGTGCCAGTACCCGACAGGGTCAAGATGAAAAACTGTTTTTT. Translation: CASTRQGQDEKLFF.

For the CDR3, the DNA is TGCGCCAGCAGCCAAGAAGGGACAGGGGGGGCCTTCGATGTCGGGGAGCTGTTTTTT. Amino acid sequence: CASSQEGTGGAFDVGELFF. The genes are TRBV4-1 and TRBJ2-2, with TRBD1 matching 11 bases. There are 19 residues in the CDR3. Looked up from germline, CDR1 is MGHRA and CDR2 is YSYEKL. Losses at the gene ends were 0 bases for V and 7 bases for J; bases not matched to a gene: 13.

The rearrangement joins TRBV6-5 to TRBJ2-7; the match to TRBD1 covers 9 bases. Germline CDR1 is MNHEY and CDR2 is SVGAGI. V lost 0 bases and J lost 0; bases outside the gene matches: 0. The CDR3 covers 15 residues. The CDR3 sequence is CASSYSTGGSYEQYF. DNA of the CDR3: TGTGCCAGCAGTTACTCGACAGGGGGCTCCTACGAGCAGTACTTC.

The rearrangement uses TRBV7-2 and TRBJ2-2; 9 nucleotides line up with TRBD2. The V and J ends lost 5 bases and 4 bases, in that order; junction bases with no gene match: 5. This CDR3 has 15 amino acids. Germline CDR1 is SGHTA and CDR2 is FQGNSA. CDR3 coding DNA: TGTGCCAGCAGCCCAGTTAGCGGGGGCACCGGGGAGCTGTTTTTT. Translation: CASSPVSGGTGELFF.

This clonotype was seen only a few times. V gene TRBV6-6 combines with J gene TRBJ1-2; the D is unclear. V shed 4 bases and J shed 4 bases, with 13 bases lying between them. The germline gives CDR1 MNHNY, CDR2 SVGAGI (reference sequence). The CDR3 covers 14 residues. CDR3 loop: CASSSTSQAYGYTF. The CDR3 nucleotides are TGTGCCAGCAGTTCCACTAGTCAAGCCTATGGCTACACCTTC.

V is TRBV28 and J is TRBJ1-1; D perhaps matches TRBD1 (5 bases). The germline gives CDR1 MDHEN, CDR2 SYDVKM. Trimming removed 2 bases from V and 9 bases from J, with 10 bases in between. The CDR3 runs to 12 residues. The CDR3 sequence is CASSLVRAKAFF. The CDR3 DNA reads TGTGCCAGCAGTTTAGTCAGGGCAAAAGCTTTCTTT.

This clonotype was recorded at least ten times. V is TRBV11-2 and J is TRBJ2-3; TRBD2 agrees at 16 bases. Trimming cost V 5 bases and J 3 bases; bases outside gene matches: 5. The length of the CDR3 is 17 residues. Germline V lookup: CDR1 SGHAT, CDR2 FQNNGV. The CDR3 loop reads CASSPGLAGGLTDTQYF. The CDR3 bases are TGTGCCAGCAGCCCGGGACTAGCGGGAGGGCTGACAGATACGCAGTATTTT.

The chain couples TRBV20-1 to TRBJ2-3, with TRBD2 identical over 7 bases. The junction had 8 bases not matched to a gene; V was cut back by 6 bases and J by 2 bases. The CDR3 totals 14 residues. Germline values: CDR1 DFQATT, CDR2 SNEGSKA (reference sequence). The CDR3 sequence is CSALPGGYTDTQYF. For the CDR3, the DNA is TGCAGTGCCCTCCCGGGGGGTTACACAGATACGCAGTATTTT.

V is TRBV30 and J is TRBJ1-6; TRBD1 might be the D (6 bases). This CDR3 spans 14 amino acids. Germline CDR1 and CDR2: GTSNPN and SVGIG (reference sequence). V was cut by 2 bases and J by 10 bases, with 15 bases left in between. The CDR3 region has the DNA TGTGCCTGGAGTAAGGGGGGCGATGGATCACCCCTCCACTTT. Translated: CAWSKGGDGSPLHF.

The V and J genes are TRBV18 and TRBJ1-1, with TRBD1 as a possible D gene (6 bases). The CDR3 is 15 amino acids. Germline lookup yields CDR1 KGHSH and CDR2 LQKENI. The V end was cut by 3 bases, the J end by 1 base, with 12 bases between. CDR3 region: CASSPTGQRNTEAFF. DNA for the CDR3: TGTGCCAGCTCACCGACGGGACAAAGGAACACTGAAGCTTTCTTT.

The V call is TRBV5-5, the J call TRBJ1-1; possible D gene TRBD1, 5 bases. Germline loops: CDR1 SGHKS, CDR2 YYEKEE (reference sequence). Trimming removed 4 bases from V and 5 bases from J, with 12 bases in between. The CDR3 runs 13 residues. The CDR3 DNA reads TGTGCCAGCAGCCCGGGGGTTAGTACTGAAGCTTTCTTT. As protein: CASSPGVSTEAFF. Full variable domain (outside the CDR3, taken from reference TRBV5-5 and TRBJ1-1): DAGVTQSPTHLIKTRGQQVTLRCSPISGHKSVSWYQQVLGQGPQFIFQYYEKEERGRGNFPDRFSARQFPNYSSELNVNALLLGDSALYLCASSPGVSTEAFFGQGTRLTVV.

The gene calls are TRBV5-1 and TRBJ1-5; no definite D call. This CDR3 has 14 amino acids. Germline values: CDR1 SGHRS, CDR2 YFSETQ. The ends were cut back, 0 bases at V and 0 bases at J, with 4 bases in the middle. In DNA form, the CDR3 reads TGCGCCAGCAGCTTGGGGGCTAGCAATCAGCCCCAGCATTTT. Protein: CASSLGASNQPQHF.

There are a few counts of this clonotype. This chain uses TRBV19 with TRBJ1-1; unclear D gene. Germline V gene lookup returns CDR1 LNHDA and CDR2 SQIVND (reference sequence). This CDR3 has 12 residues. The V and J ends lost 4 bases and 6 bases respectively, with 9 bases between them. The CDR3 reads CASSNFLAEAFF. DNA for the CDR3: TGTGCCAGTAGTAACTTTCTCGCTGAAGCTTTCTTT.

The gene calls are TRBV29-1 and TRBJ2-3; D unresolved. The CDR3 has 12 amino acids. CDR1 and CDR2 (germline): SQVTM, ANQGSEA. The V end lost 4 bases, the J end lost 2 bases, and 7 bases lay between the germline ends. The CDR3 bases are TGCAGCGTTGTCCCCGTCACAGATACGCAGTATTTT. Translating gives CSVVPVTDTQYF.

The chain joins TRBV4-1 to TRBJ2-7; D not resolved. CDR1 is MGHRA, CDR2 YSYEKL, per germline. V lost 0 bases to trimming and J lost 4 bases, with 16 bases between them. The CDR3 is made up of 16 amino acids. The CDR3 loop is CASSQDQSQLRYEQYF. In DNA form, the CDR3 reads TGCGCCAGCAGCCAAGATCAGTCTCAGTTGCGGTACGAGCAGTACTTC.

This clonotype has only a few counts. The chain has TRBV10-1 and TRBJ2-2, with D unclear. Germline CDR1 WNHNN, CDR2 SYGVQD (reference sequence). V was trimmed by 1 base and J by 2 bases, leaving 5 bases between them. The CDR3 runs 14 residues. The CDR3 DNA is TGCGCCAGCAGTGAGTTACTTAACACCGGGGAGCTGTTTTTT. The encoded protein is CASSELLNTGELFF.

This rearrangement joins TRBV3-1 to TRBJ2-5; TRBD2 matches at 7 bases. CDR1 LGHDT and CDR2 YNNKEL come from the germline V gene (reference sequence). CDR3 length equals 17 residues. J was trimmed by 5 bases and V by 5 bases; bases with no gene match: 17. CDR3 protein: CASSSNPSGAGIETQYF. CDR3 bases: TGTGCCAGCAGCTCCAACCCCAGCGGGGCGGGTATTGAGACCCAGTACTTC.

This clonotype was picked up a small number of times. The genes are TRBV20-1 and TRBJ1-2; D is unresolved. The germline gives CDR1 DFQATT, CDR2 SNEGSKA (reference sequence). The CDR3 has 14 amino acids. V was shortened by 0 bases and J by 4 bases, with 12 bases between the two germline ends. CDR3 sequence reads: CSARDNGVSYGYTF. Written as DNA, the CDR3 is TGCAGTGCTAGAGATAACGGGGTTTCCTATGGCTACACCTTC.

This clonotype was counted ten times or more. The chain is built from TRBV7-9 and TRBJ2-1, with 9 nucleotides matching TRBD2. This CDR3 is 13 amino acids long. V was clipped by 1 base and J by 13 bases; unmatched bases: 5. Germline CDR1 and CDR2: SEHNR and FQNEAQ (reference sequence). In nucleotides, the CDR3 is TGTGCCAGCAGCTTAGGGCTTAGCGGGAGACAGTTCTTC. Encoded protein: CASSLGLSGRQFF.